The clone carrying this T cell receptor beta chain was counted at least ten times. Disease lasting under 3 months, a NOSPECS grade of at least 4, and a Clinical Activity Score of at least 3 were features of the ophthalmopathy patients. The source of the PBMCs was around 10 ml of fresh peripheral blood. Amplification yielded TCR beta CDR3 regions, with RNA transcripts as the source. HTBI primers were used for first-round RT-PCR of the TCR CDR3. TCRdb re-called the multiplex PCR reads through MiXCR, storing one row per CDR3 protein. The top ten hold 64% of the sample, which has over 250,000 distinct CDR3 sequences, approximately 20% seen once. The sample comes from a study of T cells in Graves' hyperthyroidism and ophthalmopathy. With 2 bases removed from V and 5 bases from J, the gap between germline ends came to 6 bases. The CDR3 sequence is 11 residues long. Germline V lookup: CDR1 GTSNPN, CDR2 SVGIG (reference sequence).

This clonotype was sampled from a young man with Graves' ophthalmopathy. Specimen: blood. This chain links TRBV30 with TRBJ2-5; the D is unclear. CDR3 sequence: CAWSHGETQYF. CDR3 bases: TGTGCCTGGAGTCACGGGGAGACCCAGTACTTC.